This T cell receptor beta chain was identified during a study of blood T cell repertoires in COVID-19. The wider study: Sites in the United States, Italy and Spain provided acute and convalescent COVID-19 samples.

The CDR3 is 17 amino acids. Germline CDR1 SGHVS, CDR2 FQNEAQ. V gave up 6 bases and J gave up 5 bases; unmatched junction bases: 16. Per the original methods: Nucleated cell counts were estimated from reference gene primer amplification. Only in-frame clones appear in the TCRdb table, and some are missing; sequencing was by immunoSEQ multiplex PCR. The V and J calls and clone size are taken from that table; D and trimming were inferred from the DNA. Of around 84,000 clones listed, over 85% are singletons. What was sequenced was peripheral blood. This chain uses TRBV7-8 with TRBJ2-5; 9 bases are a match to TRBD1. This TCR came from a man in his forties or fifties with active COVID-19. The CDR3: CASSPQGASSSWETQYF. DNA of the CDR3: TGTGCCAGCAGTCCACAGGGGGCTAGCAGTTCGTGGGAGACCCAGTACTTC.